The clone carrying this T cell receptor (beta chain) was picked up many times. The antigen is not known. The sample originates from a study of identical twins. Overall study findings and caveats: Cord blood's abundant beta clonotypes had fewer insertions, unlike memory repertoires.

Each CDR3 protein gets one entry after TCRdb re-called the 5' RACE reads with MiXCR. Of under 300,000 distinct CDR3 sequences detected, more than 9.5% appear once; the ten largest clones hold 3.5% to 4.5%. This CDR3 contains 14 residues. From germline, CDR1 is DFQATT and CDR2 SNEGSKA (reference sequence). The V gene lost 1 base and the J gene lost 5 bases, with 9 bases spanning the gap. These data were also reused for a study on yellow fever vaccine responses in identical twins.

The chain has TRBV20-1 and TRBJ1-6; D remains ambiguous. The TCR was taken from a woman aged 18-35 years in good health. Source material: memory (CD45RO+) T cells sorted from blood. The CDR3 DNA follows: TGCAGTGCTAGAGGGAGGGAAGATAATTCACCCCTCCACTTT. Translation: CSARGREDNSPLHF.